This T cell receptor (beta chain) was identified in a study of T cell responses to AZD1222 COVID-19 vaccine. Whole-study results and caveats: Clonal diversity was possibly underestimated; the donors were predominantly white British and more often female. Reports indicate that nearly half of spike-specific TCRs are directed at unmutated variant regions. Elevations in Spike-specific TCR breadth and depth followed administration of two AZD1222 doses. Only five to seven AZD1222 recipients tested seropositive at baseline.

Of note for this clone: Its antigen remains unknown.

V was cut by 0 bases and J by 5 bases, with 7 bases left in between. The CDR3 is 13 amino acids. Looked up from germline, CDR1 is LGHNA and CDR2 is YNFKEQ. Sequencing used immunoSEQ multiplex PCR; TCRdb keeps in-frame clones, though not all of them. In the table there are fewer than 75,000 clones, around 90% of which are singletons. The receptor was derived from an adult who received the MenACWY meningococcal vaccine as a control. Sequences were derived from peripheral blood, sampled 28 days after the second dose of the MenACWY control vaccine. The rearrangement uses TRBV4-2 and TRBJ2-5; no firm D call. Written as DNA, the CDR3 is TGTGCCAGCAGCCAAGATTTTTTGGAGACCCAGTACTTC. It codes for CASSQDFLETQYF.